These T cell receptor beta chains were read from a single sample in a study of blood T cell repertoires in COVID-19. Sequencing was performed with immunoSEQ multiplex PCR; in TCRdb, only in-frame clones are kept and a portion is missing. Among roughly 120,000 clones listed, approximately 87% were seen once. Sequencing input: peripheral blood. The origin of the receptors is a man in his 70s who had recovered from COVID-19. Each CDR3 is given with its conserved first and last residue. The order of the fields is J gene, clone size, V gene, D gene, CDR3 DNA, CDR3 protein. A D gene is named only where the DNA matches it firmly. Only some rows state a clone size, as once, few, many or a class for expanded clones.

j_call: TRBJ2-7
clone_size: .
v_call: TRBV3-1/TRBV3-2
d_call: .
cdr3_nt: TGTGCCAGCAGCCAGGGATTCGGGACACCTAATTACGAGCAGTACTTC
cdr3_aa: CASSQGFGTPNYEQYF

j_call: TRBJ1-1
clone_size: few
v_call: TRBV5-1
d_call: .
cdr3_nt: TGCGCCAGCTCAACAGGGCCCACTGAAGCTTTCTTT
cdr3_aa: CASSTGPTEAFF

j_call: TRBJ2-1
clone_size: .
v_call: TRBV5-1
d_call: .
cdr3_nt: TGCGCCAGCAGCTTGAGTCAGGGCTCCTACAATGAGCAGTTCTTC
cdr3_aa: CASSLSQGSYNEQFF

j_call: TRBJ1-6
clone_size: .
v_call: TRBV9
d_call: .
cdr3_nt: TGTGCCAGCAGCGTCAACGGGGGGCGCGATTCACCCCTCCACTTT
cdr3_aa: CASSVNGGRDSPLHF

j_call: TRBJ1-1
clone_size: .
v_call: TRBV20-1
d_call: .
cdr3_nt: TGCAGTGCTAGAGGCAACCCGGGAGCTTTCTTT
cdr3_aa: CSARGNPGAFF

j_call: TRBJ2-3
clone_size: .
v_call: TRBV19
d_call: TRBD2
cdr3_nt: TGTGCCAGTAGTATGGGGGGGATCACAGATACGCAGTATTTT
cdr3_aa: CASSMGGITDTQYF

j_call: TRBJ2-1
clone_size: .
v_call: TRBV6-6
d_call: TRBD1
cdr3_nt: TGTGCCTGTCACCGGGACAGGGGACACAATGAGCAGTTCTTC
cdr3_aa: CACHRDRGHNEQFF

j_call: TRBJ2-2
clone_size: many
v_call: TRBV5-1
d_call: .
cdr3_nt: TGCGCCAGCAGGATACAGATCGACACCGGGGAGCTGTTTTTT
cdr3_aa: CASRIQIDTGELFF

j_call: TRBJ2-7
clone_size: .
v_call: TRBV19
d_call: TRBD1
cdr3_nt: TGTGCCAGTAGTATAGTGGAGGGACAGGGCTACGAGCAGTACTTC
cdr3_aa: CASSIVEGQGYEQYF

j_call: TRBJ2-1
clone_size: once
v_call: TRBV2
d_call: TRBD2
cdr3_nt: TGTGCCAGCAATTCGGATAGCGGGGGACCTGGTGACAATGAGCAGTTCTTC
cdr3_aa: CASNSDSGGPGDNEQFF

j_call: TRBJ1-5
clone_size: .
v_call: TRBV6-2/TRBV6-3
d_call: .
cdr3_nt: TGTGCCAGCAGTTATGAGGTCTATCAGCCCCAGCATTTT
cdr3_aa: CASSYEVYQPQHF

j_call: TRBJ1-1
clone_size: .
v_call: TRBV19
d_call: .
cdr3_nt: TGTGCCAGTAGTATTGACACAAACACTGAAGCTTTCTTT
cdr3_aa: CASSIDTNTEAFF

j_call: TRBJ1-1
clone_size: .
v_call: TRBV18
d_call: .
cdr3_nt: TGTGCCAGCTCACTACAGAGAAACTCTGAAGCTTTCTTT
cdr3_aa: CASSLQRNSEAFF

j_call: TRBJ1-1
clone_size: once
v_call: TRBV19
d_call: .
cdr3_nt: TGTGCCAGTGCCCTGACCAGGCAAAGTAACACTGAAGCTTTCTTT
cdr3_aa: CASALTRQSNTEAFF

j_call: TRBJ1-1
clone_size: .
v_call: TRBV7-3
d_call: TRBD1
cdr3_nt: TGTGCCAGCAGCTTAACGACAGGGGACATGACTGAAGCTTTCTTT
cdr3_aa: CASSLTTGDMTEAFF

j_call: TRBJ1-1
clone_size: .
v_call: TRBV3-1/TRBV3-2
d_call: .
cdr3_nt: TGTGCCAGCAGCCCCCGGACGGGACATACGAACACTGAAGCTTTCTTT
cdr3_aa: CASSPRTGHTNTEAFF

j_call: TRBJ1-1
clone_size: .
v_call: TRBV5-1
d_call: TRBD1
cdr3_nt: TGCGCCAGCAGCGCGACAGGGTCCGAGGGCACTGAAGCTTTCTTT
cdr3_aa: CASSATGSEGTEAFF

j_call: TRBJ1-5
clone_size: .
v_call: TRBV7-2
d_call: TRBD1
cdr3_nt: TGTGCCAGCAGCTTAGCGGGGACAGTGAATCAGCCCCAGCATTTT
cdr3_aa: CASSLAGTVNQPQHF

j_call: TRBJ1-3
clone_size: .
v_call: TRBV9
d_call: TRBD1
cdr3_nt: TGTGCCAGCAGCCCCCATGTAGGGACAGGGGCGGGAAACACCATATATTTT
cdr3_aa: CASSPHVGTGAGNTIYF

j_call: TRBJ2-1
clone_size: .
v_call: TRBV30
d_call: TRBD1
cdr3_nt: TGTGCCTGGAGCCCATGGGGGGGACAGGGATGGATCAATGAGCAGTTCTTC
cdr3_aa: CAWSPWGGQGWINEQFF

j_call: TRBJ2-1
clone_size: .
v_call: TRBV5-6
d_call: .
cdr3_nt: TGTGCCAGCAGCGTCCGGGACATAGCCTACAATGAGCAGTTCTTC
cdr3_aa: CASSVRDIAYNEQFF

j_call: TRBJ1-2
clone_size: once
v_call: TRBV6-5
d_call: TRBD1
cdr3_nt: TGTGCCAGCAGTTACGGGGGGACAGGGAATGGCTACACCTTC
cdr3_aa: CASSYGGTGNGYTF

j_call: TRBJ1-1
clone_size: .
v_call: TRBV19
d_call: .
cdr3_nt: TGTGCCAGTACCCCAAAGGGGGAAACCGATGAAGCTTTCTTT
cdr3_aa: CASTPKGETDEAFF

j_call: TRBJ2-5
clone_size: .
v_call: TRBV3-1/TRBV3-2
d_call: TRBD2
cdr3_nt: TGTGCCAGCAGCCAAGGGGTGGCTAGCGGGCCCCGGGGGACCCAGTACTTC
cdr3_aa: CASSQGVASGPRGTQYF

j_call: TRBJ2-5
clone_size: .
v_call: TRBV30
d_call: .
cdr3_nt: TGTGCCTGGAGTGACCAGAAGACCCAGTACTTC
cdr3_aa: CAWSDQKTQYF

j_call: TRBJ2-2
clone_size: .
v_call: TRBV11-3
d_call: .
cdr3_nt: TGTGCCAGCAGCTTCTCCGGGACAAACACCGGGGAGCTGTTTTTT
cdr3_aa: CASSFSGTNTGELFF

j_call: TRBJ2-7
clone_size: .
v_call: TRBV7-6
d_call: TRBD2
cdr3_nt: TGTGCTTTCGGGAGGGACGAGCAGTACTTC
cdr3_aa: CAFGRDEQYF

j_call: TRBJ2-7
clone_size: few
v_call: TRBV6-5
d_call: TRBD2
cdr3_nt: TGTGCCAGCAGTCCCGGGGCGGGGGTTCGGCAGTACTTC
cdr3_aa: CASSPGAGVRQYF

j_call: TRBJ1-1
clone_size: few
v_call: TRBV2
d_call: TRBD1
cdr3_nt: TGTGCCAGCACCAGACAGGGGAACACTGAAGCTTTCTTT
cdr3_aa: CASTRQGNTEAFF